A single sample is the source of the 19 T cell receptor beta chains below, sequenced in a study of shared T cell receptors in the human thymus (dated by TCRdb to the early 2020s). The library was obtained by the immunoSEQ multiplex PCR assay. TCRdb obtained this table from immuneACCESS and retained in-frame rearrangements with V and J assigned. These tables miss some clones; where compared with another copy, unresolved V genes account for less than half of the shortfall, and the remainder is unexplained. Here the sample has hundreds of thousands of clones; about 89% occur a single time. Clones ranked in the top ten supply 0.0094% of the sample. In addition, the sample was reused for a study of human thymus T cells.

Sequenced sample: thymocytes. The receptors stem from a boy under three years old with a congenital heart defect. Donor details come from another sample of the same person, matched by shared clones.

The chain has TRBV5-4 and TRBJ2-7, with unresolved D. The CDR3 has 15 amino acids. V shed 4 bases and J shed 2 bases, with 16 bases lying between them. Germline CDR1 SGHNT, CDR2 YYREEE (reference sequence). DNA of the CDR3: TGTGCCAGCAGCATCCGACTGCAATCAGCCTACGAGCAGTACTTC. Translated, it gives CASSIRLQSAYEQYF.

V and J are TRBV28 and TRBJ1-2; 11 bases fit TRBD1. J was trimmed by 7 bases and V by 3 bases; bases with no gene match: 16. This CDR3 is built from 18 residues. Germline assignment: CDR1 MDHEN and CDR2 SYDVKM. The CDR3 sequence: CASSFHFTRDRGGVGYTF. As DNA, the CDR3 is TGTGCCAGCAGTTTTCACTTCACCCGGGACAGGGGGGGAGTTGGCTACACCTTC.

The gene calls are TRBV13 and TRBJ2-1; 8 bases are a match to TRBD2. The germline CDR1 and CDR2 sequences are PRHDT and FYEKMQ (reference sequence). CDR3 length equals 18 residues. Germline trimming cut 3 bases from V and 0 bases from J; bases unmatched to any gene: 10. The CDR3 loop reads CASSLAGGPLSSYNEQFF. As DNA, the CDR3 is TGTGCCAGCAGCTTGGCGGGGGGCCCATTGAGCTCCTACAATGAGCAGTTCTTC.

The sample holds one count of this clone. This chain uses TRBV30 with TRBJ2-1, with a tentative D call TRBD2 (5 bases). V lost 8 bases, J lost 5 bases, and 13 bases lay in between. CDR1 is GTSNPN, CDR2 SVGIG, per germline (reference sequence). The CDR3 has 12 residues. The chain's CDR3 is CAGTLANNEQFF. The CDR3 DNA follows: TGTGCCGGAACTCTAGCAAACAATGAGCAGTTCTTC. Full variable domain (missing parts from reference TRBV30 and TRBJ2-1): SQTIHQWPATLVQPVGSPLSLECTVEGTSNPNLYWYRQAAGRGLQLLFYSVGIGQISSEVPQNLSASRPQDRQFILSSKKLLLSDSGFYLCAGTLANNEQFFGPGTRLTVL.

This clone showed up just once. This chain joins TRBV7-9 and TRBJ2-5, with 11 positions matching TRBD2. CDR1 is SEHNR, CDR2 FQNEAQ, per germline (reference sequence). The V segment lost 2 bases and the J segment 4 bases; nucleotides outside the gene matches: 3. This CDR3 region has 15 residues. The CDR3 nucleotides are TGTGCCAGCAGCTTATTACTAGCGGGAGTAGAGACCCAGTACTTC. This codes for CASSLLLAGVETQYF.

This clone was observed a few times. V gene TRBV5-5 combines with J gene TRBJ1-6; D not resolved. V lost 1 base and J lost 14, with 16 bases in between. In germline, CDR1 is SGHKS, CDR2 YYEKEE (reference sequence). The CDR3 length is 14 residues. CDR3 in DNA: TGTGCCAGCAGCTTGTACCCCCTGGGAGGTTCCCTCCACTTT. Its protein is CASSLYPLGGSLHF. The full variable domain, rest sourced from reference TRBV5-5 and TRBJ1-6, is DAGVTQSPTHLIKTRGQQVTLRCSPISGHKSVSWYQQVLGQGPQFIFQYYEKEERGRGNFPDRFSARQFPNYSSELNVNALLLGDSALYLCASSLYPLGGSLHFGNGTRLTVT.

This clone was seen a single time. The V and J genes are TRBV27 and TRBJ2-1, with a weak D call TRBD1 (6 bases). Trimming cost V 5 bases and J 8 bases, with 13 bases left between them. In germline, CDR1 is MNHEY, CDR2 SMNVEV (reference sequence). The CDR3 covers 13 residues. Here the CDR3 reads CASSPQGPHEQFF. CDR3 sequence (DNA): TGTGCCAGCAGTCCACAGGGACCCCATGAGCAGTTCTTC.

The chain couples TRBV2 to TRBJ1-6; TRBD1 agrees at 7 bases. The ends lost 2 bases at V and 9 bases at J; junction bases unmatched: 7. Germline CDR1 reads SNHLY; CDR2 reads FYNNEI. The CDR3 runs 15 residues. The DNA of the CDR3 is TGTGCCAGCAGTGAAAACAGGGGAAGAGGTTCACCCCTCCACTTT. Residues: CASSENRGRGSPLHF. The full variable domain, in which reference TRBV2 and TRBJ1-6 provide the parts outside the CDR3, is EPEVTQTPSHQVTQMGQEVILRCVPISNHLYFYWYRQILGQKVEFLVSFYNNEISEKSEIFDDQFSVERPDGSNFTLKIRSTKLEDSAMYFCASSENRGRGSPLHFGNGTRLTVT.

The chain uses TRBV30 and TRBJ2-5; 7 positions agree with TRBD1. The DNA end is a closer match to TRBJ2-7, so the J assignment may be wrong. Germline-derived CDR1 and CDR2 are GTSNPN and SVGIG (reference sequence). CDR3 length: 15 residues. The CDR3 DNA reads TGTGCCTGGAGTGTAGGGACAGAGAACCCCTACGAGCAGTACTTC. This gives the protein CAWSVGTENPYEQYF.

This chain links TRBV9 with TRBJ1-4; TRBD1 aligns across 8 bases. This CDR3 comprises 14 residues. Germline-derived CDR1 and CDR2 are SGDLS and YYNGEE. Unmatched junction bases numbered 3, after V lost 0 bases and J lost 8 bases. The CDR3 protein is CASSVGRTGEKLFF. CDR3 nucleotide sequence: TGTGCCAGCAGCGTAGGGAGGACAGGGGAAAAACTGTTTTTT. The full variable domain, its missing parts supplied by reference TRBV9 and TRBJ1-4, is DSGVTQTPKHLITATGQRVTLRCSPRSGDLSVYWYQQSLDQGLQFLIQYYNGEERAKGNILERFSAQQFPDLHSELNLSSLELGDSALYFCASSVGRTGEKLFFGSGTQLSVL.

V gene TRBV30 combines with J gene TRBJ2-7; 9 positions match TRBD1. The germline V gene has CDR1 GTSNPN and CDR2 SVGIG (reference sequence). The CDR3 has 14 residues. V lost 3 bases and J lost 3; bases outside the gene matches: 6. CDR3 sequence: CAWSRDRVGYEQYF. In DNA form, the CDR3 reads TGTGCCTGGAGCAGGGACAGGGTAGGCTACGAGCAGTACTTC. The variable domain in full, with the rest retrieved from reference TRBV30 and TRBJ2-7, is SQTIHQWPATLVQPVGSPLSLECTVEGTSNPNLYWYRQAAGRGLQLLFYSVGIGQISSEVPQNLSASRPQDRQFILSSKKLLLSDSGFYLCAWSRDRVGYEQYFGPGTRLTVT.

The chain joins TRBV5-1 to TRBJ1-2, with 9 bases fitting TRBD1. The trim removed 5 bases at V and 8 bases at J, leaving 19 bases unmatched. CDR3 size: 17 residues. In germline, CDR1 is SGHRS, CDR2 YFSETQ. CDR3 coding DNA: TGCGCCAGCAGATTCCCTGGACAGGGGCGACCCCACGGAGGCTACACCTTC. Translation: CASRFPGQGRPHGGYTF.

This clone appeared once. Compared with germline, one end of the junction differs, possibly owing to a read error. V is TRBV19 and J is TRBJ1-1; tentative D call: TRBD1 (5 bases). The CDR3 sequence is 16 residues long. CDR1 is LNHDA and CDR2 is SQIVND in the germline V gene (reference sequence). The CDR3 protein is CASTPPPPGGDAEAFF. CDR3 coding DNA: TGTGCTAGTACACCCCCCCCACCCGGGGGGGATGCTGAAGCTTTCTTT. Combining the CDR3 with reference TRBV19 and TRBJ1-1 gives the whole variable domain DGGITQSPKYLFRKEGQNVTLSCEQNLNHDAMYWYRQDPGQGLRLIYYSQIVNDFQKGDIAEGYSVSREKKESFPLTVTSAQKNPTAFYLCASTPPPPGGDAEAFFGQGTRLTVV.

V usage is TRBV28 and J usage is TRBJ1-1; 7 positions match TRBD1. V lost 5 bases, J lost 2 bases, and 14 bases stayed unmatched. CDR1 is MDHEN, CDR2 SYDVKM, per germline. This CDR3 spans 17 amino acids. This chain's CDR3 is CASSQLQGTAFNTEAFF. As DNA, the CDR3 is TGTGCCAGCAGTCAACTCCAAGGGACAGCTTTCAACACTGAAGCTTTCTTT.

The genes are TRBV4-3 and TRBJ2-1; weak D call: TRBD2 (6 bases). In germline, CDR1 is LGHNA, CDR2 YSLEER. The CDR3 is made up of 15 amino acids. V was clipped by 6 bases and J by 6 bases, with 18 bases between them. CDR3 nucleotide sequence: TGCGCCAGCAGTGCAAGATCGTGGGGACTCAATGAGCAGTTCTTC. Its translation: CASSARSWGLNEQFF.

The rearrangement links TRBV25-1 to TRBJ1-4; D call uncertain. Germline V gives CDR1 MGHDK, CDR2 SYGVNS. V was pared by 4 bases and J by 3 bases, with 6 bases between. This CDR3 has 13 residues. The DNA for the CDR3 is TGTGCCAGCAGTGGTGGCCCTAATGAAAAACTGTTTTTT. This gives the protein CASSGGPNEKLFF. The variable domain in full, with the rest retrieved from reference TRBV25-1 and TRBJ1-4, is EADIYQTPRYLVIGTGKKITLECSQTMGHDKMYWYQQDPGMELHLIHYSYGVNSTEKGDLSSESTVSRIRTEHFPLTLESARPSHTSQYLCASSGGPNEKLFFGSGTQLSVL.

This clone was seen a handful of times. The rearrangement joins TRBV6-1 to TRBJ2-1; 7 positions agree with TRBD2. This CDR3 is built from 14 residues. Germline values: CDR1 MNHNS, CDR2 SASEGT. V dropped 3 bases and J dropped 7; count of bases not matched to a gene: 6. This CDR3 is CASSDPLRENEQFF. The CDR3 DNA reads TGTGCCAGCAGTGACCCCTTGCGGGAGAATGAGCAGTTCTTC.

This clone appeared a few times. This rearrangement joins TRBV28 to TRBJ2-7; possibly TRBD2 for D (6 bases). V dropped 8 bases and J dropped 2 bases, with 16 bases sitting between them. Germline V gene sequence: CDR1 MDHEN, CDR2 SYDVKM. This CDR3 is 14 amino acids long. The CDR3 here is CASGISSGPYEQYF. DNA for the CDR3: TGTGCCAGCGGAATAAGTAGCGGCCCCTACGAGCAGTACTTC.

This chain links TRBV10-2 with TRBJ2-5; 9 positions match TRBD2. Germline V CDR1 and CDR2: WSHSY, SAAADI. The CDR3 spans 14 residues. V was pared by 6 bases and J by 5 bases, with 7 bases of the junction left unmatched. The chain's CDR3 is CASRTSGRRETQYF. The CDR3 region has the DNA TGCGCCAGCAGAACCAGCGGGAGGCGGGAGACCCAGTACTTC.